The 30 T cell receptor beta chains below were found in one sample sequenced in a study of beta chain features in type 1 diabetes. The investigators reverse transcribed all of the isolated RNA, so they sequenced expressed TCRB transcripts. The assay was immunoSEQ multiplex PCR, and TCRdb's table has in-frame clones only and misses some. This sample has almost 350,000 clones, with approximately 9.7% found just once. Study results and limitations: TCRB CDR3s were moderately but significantly shorter in Type 1 diabetes patients in all four CD4+ subsets.

Which antigens these TCRs recognize remains unknown. The sample was central memory CD4+ T cells from blood. These receptors were obtained from a man aged 25 to 45 with type 1 diabetes.

The J gene is TRBJ2-2, the V gene TRBV7-2, with TRBD2 identical over 10 bases. The CDR3 contains 15 residues. Germline CDR1 is SGHTA and CDR2 is FQGNSA. V shed 8 bases, J shed 3 bases, and the junction held 6 bases outside the gene matches. This CDR3 is CASHRTSGYTGELFF. The CDR3 bases are TGTGCCAGCCATCGGACTAGCGGTTACACCGGGGAGCTGTTTTTT.

This clone has just a few counts. The CDR3 bases are TGTGCCACGGGACAGGAGTACAATGAGCAGTTCTTC. This sequence encodes CATGQEYNEQFF. V gene TRBV6-5 combines with J gene TRBJ2-1; 8 bases agree with TRBD1. The length of the CDR3 is 12 residues. Germline lookup yields CDR1 MNHEY and CDR2 SVGAGI. After removal of 10 bases from V and 4 bases from J, the junction contained 3 bases not matched to a gene.

In this sample, this clone turned up a few times. Different DNA sequences within this sample yield the same CDR3. The CDR3 spells CASSLSETQYF. In DNA form, the CDR3 reads TGTGCCAGCAGCTTATCGGAGACCCAGTACTTC. The chain uses TRBV7-2 and TRBJ2-5; D is uncertain. The CDR3 totals 11 residues. CDR1 SGHTA and CDR2 FQGNSA come from the germline V gene. The V end was cut by 2 bases, the J end by 5 bases, with 3 bases between.

Ten or more counts support this clone. The chain couples TRBV10-3 to TRBJ2-3; D is uncertain. Germline V CDR1 and CDR2: ENHRY, SYGVKD. CDR3 length: 12 amino acids. The CDR3 coding sequence is TGTGCATTCGGTCAGGACACAGATACGCAGTATTTT. It encodes CAFGQDTDTQYF.

This clone was detected a few times. V is TRBV28 and J is TRBJ1-2, with 7 bases matching TRBD1. Germline assignment: CDR1 MDHEN and CDR2 SYDVKM. Trimming removed 9 bases from V and 8 bases from J; junction bases left unmatched: 12. The CDR3 length is 13 residues. This CDR3 reads CASLSGTVIGYTF. The CDR3 DNA reads TGTGCCAGTCTCTCCGGGACAGTCATCGGCTACACCTTC.

This clone was seen a handful of times. The chain has TRBV29-1 and TRBJ2-3, with D perhaps given as TRBD1 or TRBD2 (6 bases each). The CDR3 loop spans 16 amino acids. Germline assignment: CDR1 SQVTM and CDR2 ANQGSEA. Trimming took 0 bases from V and 0 from J, leaving 13 bases between them. The CDR3 loop reads CSVEDDPGASTDTQYF. The CDR3 bases are TGCAGCGTTGAAGATGACCCGGGGGCGAGCACAGATACGCAGTATTTT.

This clone was seen a few times. V is TRBV30 and J is TRBJ1-1; D is ambiguous. This CDR3 has 10 amino acids. CDR1 is GTSNPN, CDR2 SVGIG, per germline (reference sequence). The germline V and J ends were trimmed by 1 base and 5 bases, with 2 bases remaining between them. The CDR3 nucleotides are TGTGCCTGGAGTGAGACTGAAGCTTTCTTT. Amino acid sequence: CAWSETEAFF.

The genes are TRBV6-5 and TRBJ1-2; possibly TRBD1 for D (5 bases). The V and J ends lost 4 bases and 4 bases respectively, with 10 bases between them. The CDR3 is 13 residues long. Germline lookup yields CDR1 MNHEY and CDR2 SVGAGI. CDR3 in DNA: TGTGCCAGCAGTTCGGGGCAGACCTATGGCTACACCTTC. This codes for CASSSGQTYGYTF.

This rearrangement joins TRBV18 to TRBJ2-7; tentatively, D is TRBD2 (6 bases). The CDR3 covers 15 residues. V lost 3 bases and J 2 bases, leaving 14 bases between the germline ends. The germline V gene has CDR1 KGHSH and CDR2 LQKENI. DNA of the CDR3: TGTGCCAGCTCACCGCTGATGGAGGGGCCCTACGAGCAGTACTTC. The encoded protein is CASSPLMEGPYEQYF.

This clone was found a few times. The chain employs TRBV18 and TRBJ2-7, with 9 bases identical to TRBD1. V lost 3 bases, J lost 6 bases, and 9 bases stayed unmatched. Germline lookup yields CDR1 KGHSH and CDR2 LQKENI. The CDR3 is 15 amino acids. This CDR3 reads CASSPWDREGGEQYF. The DNA of the CDR3 is TGTGCCAGCTCACCCTGGGACAGGGAAGGGGGCGAGCAGTACTTC. Full variable domain (remainder filled in from reference TRBV18 and TRBJ2-7): NAGVMQNPRHLVRRRGQEARLRCSPMKGHSHVYWYRQLPEEGLKFMVYLQKENIIDESGMPKERFSAEFPKEGPSILRIQQVVRGDSAAYFCASSPWDREGGEQYFGPGTRLTVT.

In this sample, this clone turned up many times. The chain links TRBV7-2 to TRBJ2-3, with TRBD1 identical over 9 bases. J was trimmed by 5 bases and V by 7 bases; bases with no gene match: 10. Germline CDR1 SGHTA, CDR2 FQGNSA. This CDR3 has 15 residues. The CDR3 spells CASTEQGAGGDTQYF. In nucleotides, the CDR3 is TGTGCCAGCACCGAACAGGGGGCCGGTGGAGATACGCAGTATTTT.

The CDR3: CASSPPGSRNTEAFF. The CDR3 bases are TGTGCCAGCAGCCCCCCCGGGAGTCGGAACACTGAAGCTTTCTTT. The chain uses TRBV5-4 and TRBJ1-1, with D unclear. Trimming left V 4 bases short and J 1 base short, with 14 bases between. Germline V gives CDR1 SGHNT, CDR2 YYREEE (reference sequence). This CDR3 is built from 15 residues.

This clone showed up just a few times. The rearrangement links TRBV7-9 to TRBJ2-5; D possibly matches TRBD1 or TRBD2 (5 bases each). Germline lookup yields CDR1 SEHNR and CDR2 FQNEAQ (reference sequence). The germline V and J ends were trimmed by 1 base and 2 bases, with 14 bases remaining between them. The CDR3 has 16 amino acids. This CDR3 reads CASSLVWGMAQETQYF. CDR3 in DNA: TGTGCCAGCAGCTTAGTATGGGGGATGGCTCAAGAGACCCAGTACTTC.

This clone was seen only a few times. The chain links TRBV2 to TRBJ1-1, with 8 bases matching TRBD1. The CDR3 length is 14 residues. V lost 10 bases, J lost 1 base, and 8 bases stayed unmatched. Germline CDR1 reads SNHLY; CDR2 reads FYNNEI. The CDR3 sequence: CATLRDRGNTEAFF. For the CDR3, the DNA is TGTGCCACCCTCCGTGACAGGGGGAACACTGAAGCTTTCTTT. Full variable domain (rest looked up from reference TRBV2 and TRBJ1-1): EPEVTQTPSHQVTQMGQEVILRCVPISNHLYFYWYRQILGQKVEFLVSFYNNEISEKSEIFDDQFSVERPDGSNFTLKIRSTKLEDSAMYFCATLRDRGNTEAFFGQGTRLTVV.

This sequence joins TRBV5-1 and TRBJ1-2; weak D call: TRBD1 (6 bases). The germline V gene encodes CDR1 SGHRS and CDR2 YFSETQ. Between the trimmed V and J ends, which lost 4 bases and 0 bases, there was a span of 19 bases. The CDR3 length is 17 residues. CDR3 residues: CASSERTAQRANYGYTF. Here the CDR3 DNA reads TGCGCCAGCAGCGAGAGGACAGCTCAGCGCGCTAACTATGGCTACACCTTC.

Concerning this clone: Different DNA sequences within this sample yield the same CDR3. This chain uses TRBV30 with TRBJ1-1; D is ambiguous. V lost 0 bases to trimming and J lost 1 base, with 6 bases between them. Per germline, CDR1 GTSNPN and CDR2 SVGIG (reference sequence). The CDR3 contains 13 residues. The DNA of the CDR3 is TGTGCCTGGAGTGTTGACTCGAACACTGAAGCTTTCTTT. Translating gives CAWSVDSNTEAFF.

This chain joins TRBV14 and TRBJ2-1; TRBD2 aligns across 10 bases. CDR3 length: 18 residues. V lost 4 bases and J lost 3; bases outside the gene matches: 12. CDR1 and CDR2 from the germline V gene are SGHDN and FVKESK. CDR3 sequence (DNA): TGTGCCAGCAGCCGGATTAGCGGGGGGTCCACACACTACAATGAGCAGTTCTTC. Amino acid sequence: CASSRISGGSTHYNEQFF.

This clone was observed a few times. The chain carries TRBV5-1 and TRBJ2-6; D ambiguous. The V and J ends lost 7 bases and 0 bases respectively, with 8 bases between them. The CDR3 runs 14 residues. The germline V gene encodes CDR1 SGHRS and CDR2 YFSETQ. CDR3 region: CASGDVSGANVLTF. The CDR3 bases are TGCGCCAGCGGCGACGTCTCTGGGGCCAACGTCCTGACTTTC.

This clone was detected a few times. J is TRBJ2-3 and V is TRBV9; 9 bases fit TRBD1. V gave up 4 bases and J gave up 5 bases; unmatched junction bases: 14. Per the germline V gene, CDR1 is SGDLS and CDR2 is YYNGEE. The length of the CDR3 is 17 residues. CDR3 DNA: TGTGCCAGCAGCCCGAGACGGACAGGGGCCCCGGGAGATACGCAGTATTTT. Its protein is CASSPRRTGAPGDTQYF.

For this clone: A read error may produce the germline difference seen at one junction end. J is TRBJ2-2 and V is TRBV30; 7 bases fit TRBD1. Per the germline V gene, CDR1 is GTSNPN and CDR2 is SVGIG (reference sequence). CDR3 size: 14 residues. The CDR3 DNA sequence: TGCGTCCAATCGGCAGGGGGAGCCTACGGGGAGCTGTTTTTT. This encodes CVQSAGGAYGELFF.

The chain recombines TRBV7-6 with TRBJ1-1; D is unclear. V was cut by 1 base and J by 0 bases, with 9 bases left in between. CDR1 is SGHVS and CDR2 is FNYEAQ in the germline V gene. The CDR3 contains 15 residues. CDR3 in amino acids: CASSLGLDLNTEAFF. The CDR3 DNA is TGTGCCAGCAGCTTAGGCCTGGACTTGAACACTGAAGCTTTCTTT.

On this clone itself: The sample has other DNA sequences that encode this CDR3 too. The chain employs TRBV28 and TRBJ1-2, with D unresolved. The V end was cut by 3 bases, the J end by 2 bases, with 7 bases between. The CDR3 spans 13 residues. CDR1 and CDR2 from the germline V gene are MDHEN and SYDVKM. The CDR3 protein is CASSFRGNYGYTF. The CDR3 DNA reads TGTGCCAGCAGTTTCCGGGGAAACTATGGCTACACCTTC.

As DNA, the CDR3 is TGTGCCAGCAGCCAAGATTTTAGCGGGGGTGTCCAAGAGACCCAGTACTTC. As protein: CASSQDFSGGVQETQYF. The chain carries TRBV14 and TRBJ2-5, with 9 bases aligning to TRBD2. CDR1 SGHDN and CDR2 FVKESK come from the germline V gene. Trimming cost V 0 bases and J 1 base; bases outside gene matches: 6. The CDR3 has 17 residues.

The rearrangement uses TRBV9 and TRBJ2-5; 7 bases agree with TRBD1. Looked up from germline, CDR1 is SGDLS and CDR2 is YYNGEE. Trimming at V came to 4 bases and at J to 2 bases, leaving 11 bases not matched to a gene. This CDR3 is 16 amino acids long. CDR3 nucleotides: TGTGCCAGCAGCTCCGCCGGGACAGAGAGACAAGAGACCCAGTACTTC. Translating it yields CASSSAGTERQETQYF.

A few counts support this clone. The chain combines TRBV25-1 with TRBJ1-3; 9 nucleotides agree with TRBD1. This CDR3 is built from 15 residues. With V trimmed by 6 bases and J by 4 bases, 7 bases remained unmatched. Germline V gene lookup returns CDR1 MGHDK and CDR2 SYGVNS. The CDR3 region has the DNA TGTGCCAGCAGCACCGGGACAGGGAGGGGAAACACCATATATTTT. Translation: CASSTGTGRGNTIYF.

The chain couples TRBV5-1 to TRBJ1-1; 7 bases map to TRBD1. There are 15 residues in the CDR3. Germline trimming cut 4 bases from V and 1 base from J; bases unmatched to any gene: 7. Germline V CDR1 and CDR2: SGHRS, YFSETQ. In DNA, the CDR3 is TGCGCCAGCAGCGATGCAGGGGGGGCGAACACTGAAGCTTTCTTT. This codes for CASSDAGGANTEAFF. Variable domain in full (rest from reference TRBV5-1 and TRBJ1-1): KAGVTQTPRYLIKTRGQQVTLSCSPISGHRSVSWYQQTPGQGLQFLFEYFSETQRNKGNFPGRFSGRQFSNSRSEMNVSTLELGDSALYLCASSDAGGANTEAFFGQGTRLTVV.

The chain employs TRBV4-3 and TRBJ2-7, with 9 bases lining up with TRBD2. The V gene's germline CDR1 is LGHNA and CDR2 YSLEER. V gave up 3 bases and J gave up 0 bases; unmatched junction bases: 6. The CDR3 is made up of 16 amino acids. The CDR3, as DNA: TGCGCCAGCAGCCAGGCCACTAGCGGGTCCTCCTACGAGCAGTACTTC. Protein sequence: CASSQATSGSSYEQYF.

The rearrangement uses TRBV29-1 and TRBJ1-1; D remains ambiguous. V was clipped by 5 bases and J by 4 bases, with 14 bases between them. The CDR3 sequence is 13 residues long. CDR1 and CDR2 (germline): SQVTM, ANQGSEA. The CDR3 coding sequence is TGCAGCGTTCATTCCCAGCCGGTCACTGAAGCTTTCTTT. As protein: CSVHSQPVTEAFF.

The gene calls are TRBV9 and TRBJ1-4; D is perhaps TRBD1 (6 bases). Germline V gene data show CDR1 as SGDLS and CDR2 as YYNGEE. V was pared by 4 bases and J by 8 bases, with 18 bases between. This CDR3 is built from 15 residues. The CDR3 nucleotides are TGTGCCAGCAGCCCCCGGGACACCACATTCGAAAAACTGTTTTTT. This sequence encodes CASSPRDTTFEKLFF. Filled out from reference TRBV9 and TRBJ1-4, the complete variable domain reads DSGVTQTPKHLITATGQRVTLRCSPRSGDLSVYWYQQSLDQGLQFLIQYYNGEERAKGNILERFSAQQFPDLHSELNLSSLELGDSALYFCASSPRDTTFEKLFFGSGTQLSVL.

The chain employs TRBV7-8 and TRBJ2-5; D may be TRBD2 (5 bases). The germline V and J ends were trimmed by 2 bases and 4 bases, with 11 bases remaining between them. CDR3 length equals 14 residues. The germline V gene encodes CDR1 SGHVS and CDR2 FQNEAQ. DNA for the CDR3: TGTGCCAGCAGCTTATTTCTAGCCGGAGAGACCCAGTACTTC. It yields the protein CASSLFLAGETQYF.